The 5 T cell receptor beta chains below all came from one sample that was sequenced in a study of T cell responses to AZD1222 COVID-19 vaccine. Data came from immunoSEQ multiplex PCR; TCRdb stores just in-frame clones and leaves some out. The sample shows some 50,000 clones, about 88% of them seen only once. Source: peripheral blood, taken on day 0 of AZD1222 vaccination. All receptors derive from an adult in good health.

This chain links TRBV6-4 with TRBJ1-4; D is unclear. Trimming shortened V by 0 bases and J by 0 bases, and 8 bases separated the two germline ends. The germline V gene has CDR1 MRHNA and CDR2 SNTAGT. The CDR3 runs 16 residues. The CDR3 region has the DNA TGTGCCAGCAGTGACTCCGTAGGGCCAACTAATGAAAAACTGTTTTTT. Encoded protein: CASSDSVGPTNEKLFF.

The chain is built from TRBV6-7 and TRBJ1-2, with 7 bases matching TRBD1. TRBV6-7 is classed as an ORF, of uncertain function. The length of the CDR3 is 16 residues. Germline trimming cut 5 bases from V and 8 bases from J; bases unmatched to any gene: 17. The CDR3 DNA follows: TGTGCCAGCAGTCTCCATCGGGACAGAGAGGAAAGGGGCTACACCTTC. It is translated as CASSLHRDREERGYTF.

CDR3 protein: CASRPIGTGVGYTF. The CDR3 DNA is TGTGCCAGCAGGCCTATAGGGACAGGGGTAGGCTACACCTTC. This chain joins TRBV6-5 and TRBJ1-2, with TRBD1 matching over 10 bases. Germline V gene data show CDR1 as MNHEY and CDR2 as SVGAGI. With V trimmed by 6 bases and J by 8 bases, 9 bases remained unmatched. The CDR3 extends over 14 amino acids.

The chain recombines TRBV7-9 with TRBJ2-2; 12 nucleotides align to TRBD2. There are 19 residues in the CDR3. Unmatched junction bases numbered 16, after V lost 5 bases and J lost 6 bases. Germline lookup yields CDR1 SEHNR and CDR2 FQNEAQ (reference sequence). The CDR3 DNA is TGTGCCAGCAGCAAGACTACGACTAGCGGGAGACTGTTGCCCGGGGAGCTGTTTTTT. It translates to CASSKTTTSGRLLPGELFF.

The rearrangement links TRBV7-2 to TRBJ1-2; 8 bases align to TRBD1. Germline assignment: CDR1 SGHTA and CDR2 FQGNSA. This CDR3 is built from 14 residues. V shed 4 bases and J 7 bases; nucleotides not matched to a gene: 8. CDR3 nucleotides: TGTGCCAGCAGCTCTTTCCAGGGGGCGAGTGGCTACACCTTC. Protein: CASSSFQGASGYTF.